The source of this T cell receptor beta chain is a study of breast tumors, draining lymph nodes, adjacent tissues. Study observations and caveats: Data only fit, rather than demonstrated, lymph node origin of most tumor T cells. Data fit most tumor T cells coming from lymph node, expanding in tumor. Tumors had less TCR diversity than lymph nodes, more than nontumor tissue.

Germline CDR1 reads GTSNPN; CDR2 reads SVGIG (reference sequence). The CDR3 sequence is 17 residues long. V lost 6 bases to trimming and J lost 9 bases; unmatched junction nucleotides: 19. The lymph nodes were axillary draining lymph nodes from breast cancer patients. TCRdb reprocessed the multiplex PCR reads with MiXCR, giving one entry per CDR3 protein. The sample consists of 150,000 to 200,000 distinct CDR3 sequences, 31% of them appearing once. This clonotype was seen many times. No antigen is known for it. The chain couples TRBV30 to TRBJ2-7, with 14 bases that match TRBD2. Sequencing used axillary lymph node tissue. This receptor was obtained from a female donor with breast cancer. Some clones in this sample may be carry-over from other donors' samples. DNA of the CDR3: TGTGCCTGCGCCCCGGAGCCGACTAGCGGGGGGGCGGTCGGGCAGTACTTC. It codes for CACAPEPTSGGAVGQYF.